Given below is one TCR beta chain in context. Its antigen is undetermined. Naive CD8 isolation took CD45RO-negative cells positively selected for CCR7 and excluded terminally differentiated effector memory CD45RA+ cells. The assay was immunoSEQ multiplex PCR, and TCRdb's table has in-frame clones only and misses some. The table lists roughly 2.1 million clones, just over 90% of them singletons. The sample originates from a study of shared clonotypes between healthy human individuals. Study-wide findings and caveats: Naive CD4 clonotypes overlapped across several donors at roughly 5.1%. Sampling covered blood only; tissue repertoires likely differ. Across subsets, estimated richness was generally greater for naive than for memory populations.

Trimming cost V 4 bases and J 9 bases; bases outside gene matches: 14. This CDR3 comprises 18 residues. This clonotype was sampled from a young man in good health. Some clones in this sample may be carry-over from other donors' samples. Sequences were obtained from naive CD8+ T cells from PBMCs. The rearrangement links TRBV23-1 to TRBJ2-1; 14 bases are shared with TRBD2. TRBV23-1 is classed as an ORF, of uncertain function. CDR3 sequence reads: CASSLHKFGTSGRAEQFF. The CDR3 DNA reads as TGCGCCAGCAGTCTGCATAAATTCGGGACTAGCGGGAGAGCTGAGCAGTTCTTC.